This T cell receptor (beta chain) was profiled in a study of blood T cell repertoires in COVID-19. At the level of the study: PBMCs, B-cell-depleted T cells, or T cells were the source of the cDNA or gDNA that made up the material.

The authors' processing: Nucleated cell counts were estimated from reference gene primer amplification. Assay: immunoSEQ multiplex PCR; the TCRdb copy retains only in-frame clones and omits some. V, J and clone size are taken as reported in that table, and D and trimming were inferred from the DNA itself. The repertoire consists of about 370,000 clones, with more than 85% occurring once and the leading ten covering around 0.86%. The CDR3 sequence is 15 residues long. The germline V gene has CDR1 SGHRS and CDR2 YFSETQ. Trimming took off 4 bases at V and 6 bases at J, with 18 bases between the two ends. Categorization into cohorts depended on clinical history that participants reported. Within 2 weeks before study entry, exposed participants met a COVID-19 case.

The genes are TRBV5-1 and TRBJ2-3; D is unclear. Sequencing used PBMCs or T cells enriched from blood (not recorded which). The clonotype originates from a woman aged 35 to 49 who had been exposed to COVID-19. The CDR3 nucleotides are TGCGCCAGCAGCGGCCGAGGAAATCTAGTGGATACGCAGTATTTT. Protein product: CASSGRGNLVDTQYF.